The T cell receptor beta chain under discussion was sequenced for a study of CD8+ T cells in alopecia areata. The J segment lost 8 bases and the V segment lost 4 bases, leaving 9 bases of the junction unmatched. The germline V gene encodes CDR1 SQVTM and CDR2 ANQGSEA. The CDR3 consists of 13 residues. It was cDNA, reverse transcribed from extracted RNA, that served as the sequencing template. Profiled with immunoSEQ multiplex PCR; TCRdb holds only in-frame clones, not every one. The sample holds 250,000 to 300,000 clones; roughly 60% are singletons and the top ten take more than 1.5%. Treatment indicated: oral pan-JAK inhibitor, 5-10 mg twice daily.

The J gene is TRBJ1-2, the V gene TRBV29-1, with 8 nucleotides matching TRBD1. The material sequenced was CD4+ T cells sorted from blood, taken at week 24, from a patient treated with tofacitinib. This clonotype originated in a human donor with alopecia areata. The CDR3 is CSVVGQGAWGYTF. CDR3 DNA: TGCAGCGTTGTGGGGCAGGGGGCATGGGGCTACACCTTC.